This T cell receptor beta chain was sequenced in a study of radiation and T cells in renal cell carcinoma. Findings of the study overall: Without pretreatment biopsies, baseline tumor clonotype presence was undetermined.

A remark on this clone: What it binds is unknown.

Time point indicated: blood 4 weeks post-SBRT, at nephrectomy. Documented treatment: 15 Gy SBRT to primary tumor, nephrectomy 4 weeks later. CDR3 length equals 13 residues. In germline, CDR1 is SGHTA, CDR2 FQGNSA. Trimming pared 2 bases from V and 8 bases from J, leaving 10 bases between. Clones were read by immunoSEQ multiplex PCR, and TCRdb kept only the in-frame ones, dropping some. The sample shows about 170,000 clones, roughly 90% of them seen only once. This sample comprised blood, obtained from a patient whose treatment included radiotherapy and nephrectomy. The source of this sequence is a woman in her fifties or sixties with renal cell carcinoma. The chain has TRBV7-2 and TRBJ2-1, with a weak D call TRBD2 (6 bases). The CDR3 spells CASSLRDFYEQFF. DNA for the CDR3: TGTGCCAGCAGCTTAAGGGACTTCTATGAGCAGTTCTTC.